This T cell receptor beta chain was captured by sequencing in a study of OX40 agonist ivuxolimab in advanced cancers. Looking at the study overall: Three patients got partial responses; one had hepatocellular carcinoma and two had cutaneous melanoma.

Method: immunoSEQ multiplex PCR; TCRdb's copy keeps in-frame clones and lacks some. This sample has around 58,000 clones, with about 90% found just once. Samples of blood were obtained at baseline, on cycle 4 day 1, and on cycle 7 day 1. The CDR3 is 14 residues long. CDR1 LNHDA and CDR2 SQIVND come from the germline V gene (reference sequence). V was clipped by 11 bases and J by 2 bases, with 17 bases between them. This receptor was obtained from an adult with an advanced solid tumor such as melanoma, head and neck, liver or kidney cancer. This chain joins TRBV19 and TRBJ2-3; perhaps D is TRBD1 or TRBD2 (5 bases each). Source: CD4+ or CD8+ T cells sorted from blood, taken in a trial of the OX40 agonist ivuxolimab. CDR3 sequence: CAVRAVGVTDTQYF. The CDR3 DNA reads TGTGCCGTACGAGCCGTGGGGGTCACAGATACGCAGTATTTT.